This T cell receptor beta chain was recorded in a study of blood T cell repertoires in COVID-19 (dated by TCRdb to between 2020 and 2021). Regarding the complete study: Recovered participants in ImmuneRACE Cohort 3 were defined by two consecutive negative NP/OP PCR tests, clearance by a healthcare professional, or resolution of symptoms. Samples came from the ongoing ImmuneRACE study (first 160 participants) plus 1,254 subjects from 6 global collaborators. The sample metadata nearly always contained a de-identified subject ID, COVID-19 status, age in years and sex. Where available, HLA class I and class II types were obtained from metadata supplied by the sample provider rather than from assay-based typing. The repertoires were released in a freely available public database intended as a resource for research on the immune response to SARS-CoV-2. The material from the prospective study consisted of cDNA or gDNA derived from T cells, B-cell-depleted T cells, or PBMCs. Samples from collaborators originated in the United States, Italy and Spain and spanned both the acute and convalescent phases of COVID-19. The dataset comprised deeply sampled blood TCRbeta repertoires from subjects exposed to, actively infected with, or recovered from COVID-19. General conclusions and limits of the study: Clinical and demographic metadata were provided uncurated, with the amount varying by source and participant.

TCRbeta CDR3 regions were amplified from genomic DNA by means of the immunoSEQ Assay, a bias-controlled multiplex PCR. The published analysis was carried out like this. Within the assay, amplification of reference gene primers was used to estimate how many nucleated cells each sample contained. Sequence reads were collapsed and filtered to measure the absolute abundance of every unique TCRbeta CDR3 rearrangement. For each sample, productive Simpson clonality was calculated by taking the square root of Simpson's diversity index across productive rearrangements. In TCRdb, the immuneACCESS table is reduced to in-frame sequences with V and J assigned. These tables do not hold every clone; where another copy was compared, an unresolved V gene accounts for under half, and the others remain unexplained. Clone size and V and J calls were adopted from that table, with D and trimming inferred from the DNA. The sample table contains about 200,000 clones; only one count was recorded for 86% of them. Jointly, the top ten make up around 23% of the sample.

Details on this clone: It has no known antigen specificity. No base-level quality is on record; no much larger clone is a single base apart.

Participants in the prospective study were enrolled through a virtual design, were aged about 18 to 100 years, and lived in about 25 United States geographic areas. In the prospective study, cohorts were assigned on the basis of participant-reported clinical history obtained from a screening survey and a study questionnaire. Each participant in the prospective study had whole blood, serum and a nasopharyngeal or oropharyngeal swab collected by mobile phlebotomists. Over a roughly 2-month period, participants in the prospective study had the option of providing additional blood draws and questionnaires. Before DNA extraction, blood samples from the prospective study were shipped at room temperature or frozen. The receptor was derived from a woman aged 40 to 50 in a cohort exposed to, infected with or recovered from COVID-19 (not recorded which). Specimen: PBMCs or T cells enriched from blood (not recorded which).

The nucleotide sequence reads TGTGCCAGCAGCGAGAGACAGGGTTACTATGGCTACACCTTC. This sequence encodes CASSERQGYYGYTF. The chain links TRBV7-2 with TRBJ1-2; 7 central bases correspond to TRBD1. Measured from the cysteine to the phenylalanine, the CDR3 is 14 residues long. Just CDR3 DNA is preserved here, 42 bases in frame from base 1. Germline trimming: 5 bases from V, 3 bases from J; junction bases outside gene matches: 6. Based on the germline V gene, the CDR1 and CDR2 sequences are SGHTA and FQGNSA.